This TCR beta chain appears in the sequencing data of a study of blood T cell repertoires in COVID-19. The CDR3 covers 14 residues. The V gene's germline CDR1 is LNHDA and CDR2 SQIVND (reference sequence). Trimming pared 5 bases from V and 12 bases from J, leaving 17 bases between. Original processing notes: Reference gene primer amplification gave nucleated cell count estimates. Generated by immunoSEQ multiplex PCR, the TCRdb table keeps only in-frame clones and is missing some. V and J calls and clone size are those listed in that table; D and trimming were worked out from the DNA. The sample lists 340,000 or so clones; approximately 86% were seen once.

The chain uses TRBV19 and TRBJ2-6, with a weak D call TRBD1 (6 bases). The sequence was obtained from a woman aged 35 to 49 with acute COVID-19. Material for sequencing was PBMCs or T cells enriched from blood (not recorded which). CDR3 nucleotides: TGTGCCAGTAGTCCCAAGACAGGAGTGGGCGTCCTGACTTTC. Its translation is CASSPKTGVGVLTF.